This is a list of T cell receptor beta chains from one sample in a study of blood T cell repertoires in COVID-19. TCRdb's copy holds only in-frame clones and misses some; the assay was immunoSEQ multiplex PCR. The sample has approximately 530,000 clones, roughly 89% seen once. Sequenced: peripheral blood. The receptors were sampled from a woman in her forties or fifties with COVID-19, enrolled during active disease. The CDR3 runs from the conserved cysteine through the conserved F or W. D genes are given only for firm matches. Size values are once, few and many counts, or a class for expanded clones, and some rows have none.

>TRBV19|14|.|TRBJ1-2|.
TGTGCCAGTAGTCCCGGACAGCTCCTCTTCGGCTACACCTTC
CASSPGQLLFGYTF
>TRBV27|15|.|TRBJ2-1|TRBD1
TGTGCCAGCAGTCCCCAGGGGGTTAAGCGGAATGAGCAGTTCTTC
CASSPQGVKRNEQFF
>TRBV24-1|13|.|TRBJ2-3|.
TGTGCCACCAGTGACCGGGGCACAGATACGCAGTATTTT
CATSDRGTDTQYF
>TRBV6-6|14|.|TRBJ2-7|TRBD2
TGTGCCAGCACCTCTGCGGGGGGGCTCTACGAGCAGTACTTC
CASTSAGGLYEQYF
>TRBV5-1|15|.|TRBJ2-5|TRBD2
TGCGCCAGCAGCTTCCCCAGCGGGGGGGGAGAGACCCAGTACTTC
CASSFPSGGGETQYF
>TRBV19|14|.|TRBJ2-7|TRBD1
TGTGCCAGTAGTATTGGGACAGAGACCTACGAGCAGTACTTC
CASSIGTETYEQYF
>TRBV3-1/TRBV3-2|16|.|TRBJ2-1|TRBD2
TGTGCCAGCAGCCAAGATCCGGGGGGGCTTGGGAATGAGCAGTTCTTC
CASSQDPGGLGNEQFF
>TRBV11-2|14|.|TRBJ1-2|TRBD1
TGTGCCAGCAGCTCCTTACAGGGGGCGGGAGGCTACACCTTC
CASSSLQGAGGYTF
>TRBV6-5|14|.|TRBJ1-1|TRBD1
TGTGCCAGCATCTGGGGACAGGGTAACACTGAAGCTTTCTTT
CASIWGQGNTEAFF
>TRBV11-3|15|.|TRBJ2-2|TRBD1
TGTGCCAGCAGCCAAGGGCAGGGGGTCACCGGGGAGCTGTTTTTT
CASSQGQGVTGELFF
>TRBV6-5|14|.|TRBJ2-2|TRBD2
TGTGCCACCCGGACTAGCAGGAACACCGGGGAGCTGTTTTTT
CATRTSRNTGELFF
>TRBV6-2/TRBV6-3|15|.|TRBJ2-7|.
TGTGCCAGCAGTTTGGGGGGGGCGGCCCTCGACGAGCAGTACTTC
CASSLGGAALDEQYF
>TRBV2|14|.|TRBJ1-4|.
TGTGCCAGCAGTGACGGAGGGGCAAATGAAAAACTGTTTTTT
CASSDGGANEKLFF
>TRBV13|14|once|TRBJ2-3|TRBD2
TGTGCCAGCAGCTCTAGCGGGGCCACAGATACGCAGTATTTT
CASSSSGATDTQYF
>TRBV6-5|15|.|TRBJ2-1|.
TGTGCCAGCAGTTATTACGGGGTTAGGAACAATGAGCAGTTCTTC
CASSYYGVRNNEQFF
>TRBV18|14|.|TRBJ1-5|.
TGTGCCAGCTCATTGGGCAAAAGCAATCAGCCCCAGCATTTT
CASSLGKSNQPQHF
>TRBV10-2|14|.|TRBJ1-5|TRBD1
TGCGCCAGCAGTGAAACAGGGGCCAGTCAGCCCCAGCATTTT
CASSETGASQPQHF
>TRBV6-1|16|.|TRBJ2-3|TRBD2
TGTGCCAGCAGTGGGGATAGCGGGGCGATCACAGATACGCAGTATTTT
CASSGDSGAITDTQYF
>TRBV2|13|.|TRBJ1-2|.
TGTGCCAGCAGTCTGACAGTTAACTATGGCTACACCTTC
CASSLTVNYGYTF
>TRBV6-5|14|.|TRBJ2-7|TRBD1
TGTGCCAGCCCACCCCGGGACAGGGTCTACGAGCAGTACTTC
CASPPRDRVYEQYF
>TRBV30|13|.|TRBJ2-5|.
TGTGCCTGGAGTGTAGGGGTTCCCAACCCATGGTACTTC
CAWSVGVPNPWYF
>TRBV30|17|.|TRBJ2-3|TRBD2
TGTGCCTGGACCCAAGGGGCTAGCGGGCCTATCACAGATACGCAGTATTTT
CAWTQGASGPITDTQYF
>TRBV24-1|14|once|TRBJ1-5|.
TGTGCCACCAGTGATTTTCACAGCCATCAGCCCCAGCATTTT
CATSDFHSHQPQHF
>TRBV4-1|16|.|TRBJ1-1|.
TGCGCCAGCAGCCAAGGGATAACAGGGTTGAACACTGAAGCTTTCTTT
CASSQGITGLNTEAFF
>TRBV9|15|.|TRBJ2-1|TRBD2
TGTGCCAGCAGCGATCTAGCGGGGGCCTTCAATGAGCAGTTCTTC
CASSDLAGAFNEQFF
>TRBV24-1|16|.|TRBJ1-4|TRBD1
TGTGCCACCAGTGACCCTAGGGACAGGGATGGCGAAAAACTGTTTTTT
CATSDPRDRDGEKLFF
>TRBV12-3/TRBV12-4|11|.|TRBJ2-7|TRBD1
TGTGCCAGCAGTTCTCTAACGGGACAGAACTTC
CASSSLTGQNF
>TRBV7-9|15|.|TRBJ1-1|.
TGTGCCAGCAGCCGTCGAGGGGGTTTGAACACTGAAGCTTTCTTT
CASSRRGGLNTEAFF
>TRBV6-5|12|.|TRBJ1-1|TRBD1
TGTGCCAGCAGATTCGACAGGGAAGACCCTTTCTTT
CASRFDREDPFF
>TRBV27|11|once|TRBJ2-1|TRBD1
TGTGCCAGCAGTCCCGGGACAGGGAAGGTCTTC
CASSPGTGKVF
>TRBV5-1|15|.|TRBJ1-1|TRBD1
TGCGCCAGCAGCTCCGACAGGGAAGGAAGCACTGAAGCTTTCTTT
CASSSDREGSTEAFF
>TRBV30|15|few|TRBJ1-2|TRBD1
TGTGCCTGGAGTCTTGGACAGGGCGTGAACGATGGCTACACCTTC
CAWSLGQGVNDGYTF
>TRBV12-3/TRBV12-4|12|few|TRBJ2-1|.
TGTGCCAGCGGGGGGGCTAGTGATGAGCAGTTCTTC
CASGGASDEQFF
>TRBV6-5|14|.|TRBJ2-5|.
TGTGCCAGCAGTCCCCTTGGGGGGAAAGAGACCCAGTACTTC
CASSPLGGKETQYF
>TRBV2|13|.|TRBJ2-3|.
TGTGCCAGCAATCTAGCGCCCGGAGATACGCAGTATTTT
CASNLAPGDTQYF
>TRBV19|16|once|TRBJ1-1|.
TGTGCCAGTAGTTTTTTCGCAGGGGATCCGGGGACTGAAGCTTTCTTT
CASSFFAGDPGTEAFF
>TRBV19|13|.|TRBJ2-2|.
TGTGCCAGTCAGGGTATAAACACCGGGGAGCTGTTTTTT
CASQGINTGELFF
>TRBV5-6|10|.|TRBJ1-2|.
TGTGCCAGCGGCAAGGGGGGCTACACCTTC
CASGKGGYTF
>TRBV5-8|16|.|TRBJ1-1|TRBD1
TGTGCCAGCAGCCAGGGACAGGGGGCGCTGGACACTGAAGCTTTCTTT
CASSQGQGALDTEAFF
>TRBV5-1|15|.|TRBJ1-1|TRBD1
TGCGCCAGCAGCCTTCGGACAGGCCCGAACACTGAAGCTTTCTTT
CASSLRTGPNTEAFF
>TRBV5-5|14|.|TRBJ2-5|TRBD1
TGTGCCAGCAGCGGGCGACAGGGCCAAGAGACCCAGTACTTC
CASSGRQGQETQYF
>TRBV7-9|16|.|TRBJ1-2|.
TGTGCCAGCAGCTTAGTAATGCCAGGGGCTAACTATGGCTACACCTTC
CASSLVMPGANYGYTF
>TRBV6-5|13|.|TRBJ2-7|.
TGTGCCAGCCGCGGGGGCCCCTCCTACGAGCAGTACTTC
CASRGGPSYEQYF
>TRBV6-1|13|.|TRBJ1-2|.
TGTGCCAGCAGTGAAGAGTTAAGCGGTGGCTACACCTTC
CASSEELSGGYTF
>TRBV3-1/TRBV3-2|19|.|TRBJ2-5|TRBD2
TGTGCCAGCAGCCCCCGCGGAGGACTAGCGGGGGCCCCCCAAGAGACCCAGTACTTC
CASSPRGGLAGAPQETQYF
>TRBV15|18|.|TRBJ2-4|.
TGTGCCACCAGCAGAGACAGTTTTTTGGCCCCCTTCAAAAACATTCAGTACTTC
CATSRDSFLAPFKNIQYF
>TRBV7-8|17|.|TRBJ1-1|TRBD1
TGTGCCAGCAGTTATGCCGGGACAGGGGGGCCGTACACTGAAGCTTTCTTT
CASSYAGTGGPYTEAFF
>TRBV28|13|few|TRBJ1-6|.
TGTGCCAGCAGTCGGCTGGGAGGACTCACCCTCCACTTT
CASSRLGGLTLHF
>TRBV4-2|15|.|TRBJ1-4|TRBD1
TGTGCCAGCAGCCAAGGGCAGGGGGGATCCGAAAAACTGTTTTTT
CASSQGQGGSEKLFF
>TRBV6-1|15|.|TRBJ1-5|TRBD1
TGTGCCAGCAGTGAAGCGGGACAGCGGGATCAGCCCCAGCATTTT
CASSEAGQRDQPQHF
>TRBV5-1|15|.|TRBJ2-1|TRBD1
TGCGCCAGCAGCTTGGAACGGGACAGGGGAAATGAGCAGTTCTTC
CASSLERDRGNEQFF
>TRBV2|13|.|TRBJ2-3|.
TGTGCCAGCAGTGAAGCGTTGAGGGATACGCAGTATTTT
CASSEALRDTQYF
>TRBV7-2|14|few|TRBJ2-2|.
TGTGCCAGCAGCCCCCAGGGGGGCCCCGGGGAGCTGTTTTTT
CASSPQGGPGELFF
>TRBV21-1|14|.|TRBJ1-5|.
TGTGCCAGCATTCAGGGGTTAAGCAATCAGCCCCAGCATTTT
CASIQGLSNQPQHF
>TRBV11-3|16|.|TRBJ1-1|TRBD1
TGTGCCAGCAGCAACCGGGACAGGGGAGGGTATACTGAAGCTTTCTTT
CASSNRDRGGYTEAFF